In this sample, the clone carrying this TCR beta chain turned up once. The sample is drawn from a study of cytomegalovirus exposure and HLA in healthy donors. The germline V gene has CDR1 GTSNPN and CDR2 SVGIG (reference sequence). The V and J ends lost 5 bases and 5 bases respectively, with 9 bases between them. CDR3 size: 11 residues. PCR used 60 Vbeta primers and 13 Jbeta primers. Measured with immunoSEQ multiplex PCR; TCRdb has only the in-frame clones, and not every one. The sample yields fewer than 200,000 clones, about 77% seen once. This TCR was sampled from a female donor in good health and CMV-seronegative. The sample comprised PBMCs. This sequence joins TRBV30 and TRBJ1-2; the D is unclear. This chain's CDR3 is CAWALRYGYTF. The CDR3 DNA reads TGTGCCTGGGCACTCCGTTATGGCTACACCTTC.